These 9 T cell receptor beta chains share one sample of origin, sequenced in a study of blood T cell repertoires in COVID-19. Using immunoSEQ multiplex PCR, the repertoire was profiled, and TCRdb retains in-frame clones only, with some absent. The sample holds more than 250,000 clones, approximately 83% seen once. Source material: peripheral blood. The source of these receptors is a woman in her 30s who had recovered from COVID-19.

The CDR3 DNA sequence: TGTGCCAGCTCACCAGGTGTCAGCCAAGAGACCCAGTACTTC. This sequence encodes CASSPGVSQETQYF. This chain uses TRBV18 with TRBJ2-5; D is unresolved. The CDR3 consists of 14 residues. V was cut by 2 bases and J by 1 base, with 8 bases left in between. Germline V lookup: CDR1 KGHSH, CDR2 LQKENI.

V usage is TRBV28 and J usage is TRBJ2-1, with TRBD2 matching over 8 bases. CDR1 and CDR2 from the germline V gene are MDHEN and SYDVKM. V was clipped by 7 bases and J by 8 bases; unmatched bases: 4. The CDR3 runs 12 residues. The CDR3: CASNPGGDEQFF. The CDR3 DNA is TGTGCCAGCAACCCGGGGGGGGATGAGCAGTTCTTC.

The chain couples TRBV7-9 to TRBJ2-7; maybe TRBD2 (5 bases). Germline V gives CDR1 SEHNR, CDR2 FQNEAQ (reference sequence). Deletions cut 3 bases from V and 6 bases from J, with 12 bases between. The CDR3 contains 13 residues. The CDR3 loop is CASSFRGRSEQYF. The CDR3 bases are TGTGCCAGCAGCTTCAGAGGGCGTAGCGAGCAGTACTTC.

The J gene is TRBJ2-3, the V gene TRBV9; TRBD1 aligns across 9 bases. Germline loops: CDR1 SGDLS, CDR2 YYNGEE. This CDR3 contains 15 residues. The V and J ends lost 2 bases and 3 bases, in that order; junction bases with no gene match: 4. The CDR3 nucleotides read TGTGCCAGCAGCGTGGGACAGGGAGTGACAGATACGCAGTATTTT. This codes for CASSVGQGVTDTQYF. Combining the CDR3 with reference TRBV9 and TRBJ2-3 gives the whole variable domain DSGVTQTPKHLITATGQRVTLRCSPRSGDLSVYWYQQSLDQGLQFLIQYYNGEERAKGNILERFSAQQFPDLHSELNLSSLELGDSALYFCASSVGQGVTDTQYFGPGTRLTVL.

This clone was seen just once. This rearrangement joins TRBV6-1 to TRBJ1-1, with D maybe TRBD1 (6 bases). V lost 1 base and J lost 11, with 11 bases in between. The length of the CDR3 is 12 residues. Germline V CDR1 and CDR2: MNHNS, SASEGT. The CDR3 DNA reads TGTGCCAGCAGTGAAGATCGCAGGGGTGCTTTCTTT. Protein sequence: CASSEDRRGAFF.

The count of this clone is one. This chain links TRBV11-2 with TRBJ2-5; D not resolved. Looked up from germline, CDR1 is SGHAT and CDR2 is FQNNGV. The V end lost 1 base, the J end lost 5 bases, and 5 bases lay between the germline ends. The CDR3 consists of 12 residues. CDR3 protein: CASSLVMETQYF. For the CDR3, the DNA is TGTGCCAGCAGCTTAGTTATGGAGACCCAGTACTTC.

The CDR3, as DNA: TGTGCCAGTAGTCCATGGTTAGGCGGGTCCAAAAACATTCAGTACTTC. Protein product: CASSPWLGGSKNIQYF. The rearrangement uses TRBV19 and TRBJ2-4; weak D call: TRBD2 (5 bases). CDR1 and CDR2 (germline): LNHDA, SQIVND (reference sequence). V was shortened by 5 bases and J by 2 bases, with 16 bases between the two germline ends. This CDR3 region has 16 residues. Based on the CDR3 plus reference TRBV19 and TRBJ2-4, the full variable domain is DGGITQSPKYLFRKEGQNVTLSCEQNLNHDAMYWYRQDPGQGLRLIYYSQIVNDFQKGDIAEGYSVSREKKESFPLTVTSAQKNPTAFYLCASSPWLGGSKNIQYFGAGTRLSVL.

The chain has TRBV2 and TRBJ2-1; 14 bases agree with TRBD2. Germline loops: CDR1 SNHLY, CDR2 FYNNEI. After removal of 7 bases from V and 8 bases from J, the junction contained 10 bases not matched to a gene. The CDR3 sequence is 16 residues long. The CDR3 region is CASTLGLAGDGYEQFF. In DNA, the CDR3 is TGTGCCAGCACCTTGGGACTAGCGGGAGATGGGTATGAGCAGTTCTTC. Together with reference TRBV2 and TRBJ2-1, the CDR3 gives the full variable domain: EPEVTQTPSHQVTQMGQEVILRCVPISNHLYFYWYRQILGQKVEFLVSFYNNEISEKSEIFDDQFSVERPDGSNFTLKIRSTKLEDSAMYFCASTLGLAGDGYEQFFGPGTRLTVL.

The V gene is TRBV5-1, the J gene TRBJ2-2, with TRBD2 matching 10 bases. V lost 7 bases, J lost 3 bases, and 3 bases stayed unmatched. Germline V gene lookup returns CDR1 SGHRS and CDR2 YFSETQ. The CDR3 sequence is 14 residues long. In DNA, the CDR3 is TGCGCCAGCGACCTAGCGGGGGACACCGGGGAGCTGTTTTTT. Translating it yields CASDLAGDTGELFF.